The T cell receptor beta chain under discussion was sequenced for a study of T-cell reconstitution after alpha-beta-depleted transplantation in children (dated by TCRdb to the mid-2010s). Notes on the research overall: T-cell immune reconstitution after TCRalphabeta/CD19-depleted allogeneic hematopoietic cell transplantation in children was quantitatively tracked in the study by means of TCR repertoire profiling.

Measured from the cysteine to the phenylalanine, the CDR3 is 11 residues long. Only the CDR3 DNA stays, 33 bases, in frame from base 1. CDR1 and CDR2 are read off the germline V gene as SQVTM and ANQGSEA. The V and J ends are trimmed by 3 bases and 5 bases, leaving 7 bases between them. To prepare the library, PCR was applied. The sample was run on an Illumina HiSeq 2500. TCR library preparation used molecular barcoding, with unique molecular identifiers applied to normalize quantification of the TCRbeta repertoire. TCRdb reprocessed the public reads (quality trimming at Q25 with fastp, clone calling with MiXCR) and kept in-frame beta chains. Each entry is one CDR3 protein sequence, shown with its most common DNA and genes. The sample contains 250,000 to 350,000 distinct CDR3 sequences, 9.9% of them found a single time. Clones ranked in the top ten supply about 9.4% of the sample. For this clonotype: The target of this receptor is not known. Base qualities are missing; no much larger clone stands one base away.

The sequenced sample was PBMCs from the stem cell graft donor, obtained from the stem cell graft. The receptor comes from a human donor who donated a stem cell graft to a child with SCID. Here the chain combines TRBV29-1 and TRBJ1-2, with no reliable assignment of the D segment. The nucleotides read TGCAGCGTTGACGAGCGGTATGGCTACACCTTC. It specifies CSVDERYGYTF.